This is a list of T cell receptor beta chains from one sample in a study of blood T cell repertoires in COVID-19. The repertoire was sequenced with immunoSEQ multiplex PCR; TCRdb's copy has only in-frame clones and lacks some. Of about 52,000 clones in the sample, over 80% are singletons; the top ten hold around 6.6%. The sample was peripheral blood. These TCRs come from a man aged 65 to 79 with active COVID-19. Each CDR3 is given with its conserved first and last residue. D genes are given only for firm matches. Clone size appears in some rows only: once, few, many, or a class for an expanded clone.

V gene,D gene,J gene,clone size,CDR3 protein,CDR3 DNA
TRBV6-5,-,TRBJ2-7,-,CASSSTDRYEQYF,TGTGCCAGCAGTTCTACAGACAGATACGAGCAGTACTTC
TRBV19,-,TRBJ2-2,-,CASSIRVTNTGELFF,TGTGCCAGTAGTATCAGGGTGACGAACACCGGGGAGCTGTTTTTT
TRBV25-1,-,TRBJ1-2,-,CASSPRETYGYTF,TGTGCCAGCAGTCCGAGGGAGACCTATGGCTACACCTTC
TRBV25-1,TRBD1,TRBJ1-2,-,CASEEPGQIYGYTF,TGTGCCAGCGAGGAACCGGGACAGATCTATGGCTACACCTTC
TRBV30,TRBD2,TRBJ2-2,-,CAWNLRGGRTGELFF,TGTGCCTGGAACCTGCGGGGGGGGAGAACCGGGGAGCTGTTTTTT
TRBV15,-,TRBJ2-3,-,CATSRDNIVTQYF,TGTGCCACCAGCAGAGACAATATAGTAACGCAGTATTTT
TRBV2,-,TRBJ2-1,once,CASSFDNYNEQFF,TGTGCCAGCAGTTTCGACAACTACAATGAGCAGTTCTTC
TRBV24-1,-,TRBJ2-5,-,CATSLAGAETQYF,TGTGCCACCTCCTTAGCTGGGGCGGAGACCCAGTACTTC
TRBV29-1,-,TRBJ1-2,-,CSVEEATGQGYTF,TGCAGCGTTGAAGAAGCTACAGGGCAGGGCTACACCTTC
TRBV19,TRBD2,TRBJ2-1,-,CASSTTGTRGEQFF,TGTGCCAGTAGTACCACCGGGACTAGAGGGGAGCAGTTCTTC
TRBV14,TRBD1,TRBJ1-1,once,CASSLGTGGGKAFF,TGTGCCAGCAGCCTAGGGACAGGGGGCGGGAAGGCTTTCTTT
TRBV4-1,-,TRBJ2-6,-,CASRGDSGANVLTF,TGCGCCAGCAGAGGAGACTCTGGGGCCAACGTCCTGACTTTC
TRBV4-2,-,TRBJ2-5,-,CASSRGDSKETQYF,TGTGCCAGCAGCCGAGGAGACTCAAAAGAGACCCAGTACTTC
TRBV20-1,TRBD1,TRBJ1-1,-,CSAPTGAVRFF,TGCAGTGCCCCAACAGGGGCAGTTAGGTTCTTT